These 20 T cell receptor beta chains were all obtained from the same sample, sequenced in a study of T cell responses to AZD1222 COVID-19 vaccine. Libraries were prepared by immunoSEQ multiplex PCR; TCRdb keeps only in-frame clonotypes and omits some of them. This table holds more than 95,000 clones, 80% to 90% found once. The sample in question was peripheral blood, obtained on day 0 of MenACWY control vaccination. The receptors were sampled from an adult in good health.

The V gene is TRBV9, the J gene TRBJ2-7; 9 positions agree with TRBD1. The CDR3 is 15 amino acids. With V trimmed by 4 bases and J by 2 bases, 7 bases remained unmatched. Germline lookup yields CDR1 SGDLS and CDR2 YYNGEE. The CDR3 here is CASSPVQGATYEQYF. The CDR3, as DNA: TGTGCCAGCAGCCCTGTACAGGGGGCCACCTACGAGCAGTACTTC.

The CDR3 here is CRPRGLNGAEAFF. The CDR3 region has the DNA TGCAGACCCAGGGGTTTAAATGGAGCTGAAGCTTTCTTT. The chain uses TRBV29-1 and TRBJ1-1, with D perhaps TRBD1 (6 bases). The CDR3 length is 13 residues. Germline lookup yields CDR1 SQVTM and CDR2 ANQGSEA.

The chain recombines TRBV6-1 with TRBJ2-1; 9 nucleotides agree with TRBD2. CDR3 length equals 16 residues. Germline lookup yields CDR1 MNHNS and CDR2 SASEGT. J lost 0 bases, V lost 6 bases, and 6 bases had no gene match. The CDR3 DNA reads TGTGCCAGCAGAGAAAGCGGGAGGAACTCCTACAATGAGCAGTTCTTC. This codes for CASRESGRNSYNEQFF.

This rearrangement joins TRBV6-6 to TRBJ1-2; 12 nucleotides align to TRBD1. Germline V gene sequence: CDR1 MNHNY, CDR2 SVGAGI (reference sequence). Trimming cost V 5 bases and J 3 bases; bases outside gene matches: 16. This CDR3 region has 19 residues. CDR3 bases: TGTGCCAGCAGTCCACAAATTGGGACAGGGGGCGACATTGACTATGGCTACACCTTC. This translates into CASSPQIGTGGDIDYGYTF.

The chain couples TRBV10-3 to TRBJ2-2, with 8 bases that match TRBD1. The CDR3 extends over 15 amino acids. Germline V gene lookup returns CDR1 ENHRY and CDR2 SYGVKD. With 9 bases clipped from V and 3 bases from J, the junction kept 9 bases outside the gene matches. In DNA form, the CDR3 reads TGTGCCATTTCCCAGGGGGCGCCGGACACCGGGGAGCTGTTTTTT. Its protein is CAISQGAPDTGELFF.

The rearrangement uses TRBV10-2 and TRBJ1-1, with D unresolved. The V gene's germline CDR1 is WSHSY and CDR2 SAAADI. CDR3 size: 14 residues. V lost 2 bases, J lost 0 bases, and 7 bases lay in between. CDR3 nucleotide sequence: TGCGCCAGCAGTGAGAGTGGGATGAACACTGAAGCTTTCTTT. Encoded protein: CASSESGMNTEAFF.

This clone showed up just a few times. The rearrangement joins TRBV7-2 to TRBJ1-2, with TRBD1 matching 9 bases. The CDR3 has 14 residues. CDR1 and CDR2 (germline): SGHTA, FQGNSA. Trimming removed 5 bases from V and 4 bases from J; junction bases left unmatched: 5. CDR3 sequence reads: CASSLETGGYGYTF. The CDR3 DNA reads as TGTGCCAGCAGCCTTGAGACAGGGGGCTATGGCTACACCTTC.

Only one count was recorded for this clone. J is TRBJ1-6 and V is TRBV6-2 or TRBV6-3, with 9 positions matching TRBD1. The CDR3 covers 15 residues. Losses at the gene ends were 4 bases for V and 6 bases for J; bases not matched to a gene: 4. Germline V lookup: CDR1 MNHEY, CDR2 SVGEGT. The CDR3 here is CASSSRTGANSPLHF. CDR3 nucleotides: TGTGCCAGCAGTTCTCGGACAGGGGCTAATTCACCCCTCCACTTT.

This chain uses TRBV30 with TRBJ2-5; a possible D gene is TRBD2 (5 bases). This CDR3 has 14 residues. The germline V gene has CDR1 GTSNPN and CDR2 SVGIG (reference sequence). V gave up 5 bases and J gave up 2 bases, with 15 bases separating them. CDR3 coding DNA: TGTGCCTGGCAAACGGGAAAGAGACAAGAGACCCAGTACTTC. The encoded protein is CAWQTGKRQETQYF. Full variable domain (outside the CDR3, taken from reference TRBV30 and TRBJ2-5): SQTIHQWPATLVQPVGSPLSLECTVEGTSNPNLYWYRQAAGRGLQLLFYSVGIGQISSEVPQNLSASRPQDRQFILSSKKLLLSDSGFYLCAWQTGKRQETQYFGPGTRLLVL.

The chain carries TRBV11-3 and TRBJ2-7; weak D call: TRBD1 (5 bases). The germline V gene has CDR1 SGHNT and CDR2 YENEEA. Trimming took off 5 bases at V and 2 bases at J, with 13 bases between the two ends. The CDR3 spans 14 residues. The CDR3 coding sequence is TGTGCCAGCAGCATAGGACATATCGCCTACGAGCAGTACTTC. This gives the protein CASSIGHIAYEQYF.

The chain recombines TRBV5-1 with TRBJ2-7, with TRBD1 matching over 8 bases. The CDR3 length is 16 residues. The J segment lost 1 base and the V segment lost 7 bases, leaving 13 bases of the junction unmatched. Germline assignment: CDR1 SGHRS and CDR2 YFSETQ. The CDR3 loop reads CASGRSGDRGSYEQYF. In nucleotides, the CDR3 is TGCGCCAGCGGAAGGTCCGGAGACAGGGGTTCCTACGAGCAGTACTTC.

The J gene is TRBJ2-1, the V gene TRBV9; maybe TRBD1 (5 bases). This CDR3 has 15 residues. Trimming left V 2 bases short and J 5 bases short, with 14 bases between. Germline V gives CDR1 SGDLS, CDR2 YYNGEE. The CDR3 region has the DNA TGTGCCAGCAGCGTTGGGGCAGGGCCAGACAATGAGCAGTTCTTC. Its protein product is CASSVGAGPDNEQFF.

The chain combines TRBV5-1 with TRBJ1-4; D may be TRBD1 (5 bases). Trimming cost V 0 bases and J 4 bases, with 13 bases left between them. CDR1 SGHRS and CDR2 YFSETQ come from the germline V gene. This CDR3 is 16 amino acids long. The CDR3 loop is CASSLVQGRDNEKLFF. The CDR3 DNA sequence: TGCGCCAGCAGCTTGGTGCAGGGACGGGATAATGAAAAACTGTTTTTT. Full variable domain (outside the CDR3, taken from reference TRBV5-1 and TRBJ1-4): KAGVTQTPRYLIKTRGQQVTLSCSPISGHRSVSWYQQTPGQGLQFLFEYFSETQRNKGNFPGRFSGRQFSNSRSEMNVSTLELGDSALYLCASSLVQGRDNEKLFFGSGTQLSVL.

The chain is built from TRBV11-1 and TRBJ2-3; D possibly uses TRBD1 or TRBD2 (5 bases each). V lost 2 bases and J lost 2, with 14 bases in between. Germline lookup yields CDR1 SGHAT and CDR2 FQDESV (reference sequence). The CDR3 is 16 residues long. The CDR3 spells CASSLSFRGDTDTQYF. The DNA of the CDR3 is TGTGCCAGCAGCTTATCCTTTAGGGGAGACACAGATACGCAGTATTTT.

This chain joins TRBV6-4 and TRBJ2-1; possibly TRBD1 or TRBD2 for D (5 bases each). This CDR3 is built from 13 residues. The germline V and J ends were trimmed by 6 bases and 5 bases, with 11 bases remaining between them. Germline CDR1 MRHNA, CDR2 SNTAGT. CDR3 sequence: CASSSGTNNEQFF. In DNA, the CDR3 is TGTGCCAGCAGCTCCGGGACGAACAATGAGCAGTTCTTC.

The V gene is TRBV6-4, the J gene TRBJ2-2; TRBD2 might be the D (5 bases). This CDR3 spans 13 amino acids. V lost 3 bases and J lost 6, with 8 bases in between. CDR1 MRHNA and CDR2 SNTAGT come from the germline V gene. The CDR3 protein is CASSDSEAGELFF. The DNA of the CDR3 is TGTGCCAGCAGTGATTCGGAGGCCGGGGAGCTGTTTTTT.

This clone was found once. CDR3 coding DNA: TGTGCCAGCAGTTTACAGGGGGCGATTGGCTACACCTTC. This sequence encodes CASSLQGAIGYTF. V gene TRBV12-3 or TRBV12-4 combines with J gene TRBJ1-2; 8 nucleotides line up with TRBD1. V was pared by 2 bases and J by 7 bases, with 3 bases of the junction left unmatched. The length of the CDR3 is 13 residues.

Comment on this clone: Other nucleotide sequences in the sample specify the same CDR3. The rearrangement links TRBV9 to TRBJ2-1; weak D call: TRBD1 (6 bases). Deletions cut 0 bases from V and 1 base from J, with 8 bases between. CDR1 is SGDLS, CDR2 YYNGEE, per germline. CDR3 length equals 15 residues. The CDR3 is CASSVGGGSYNEQFF. Here the CDR3 DNA reads TGTGCCAGCAGCGTAGGAGGGGGATCCTACAATGAGCAGTTCTTC.

The chain links TRBV29-1 to TRBJ2-7; D unresolved. The germline V gene has CDR1 SQVTM and CDR2 ANQGSEA. The CDR3 consists of 11 residues. With 3 bases removed from V and 2 bases from J, the gap between germline ends came to 5 bases. The CDR3 DNA sequence: TGCAGCGTTGAGGTTACCTACGAGCAGTACTTC. Translating gives CSVEVTYEQYF.

In DNA form, the CDR3 reads TGTGCCAGCAGCCAAACTCCTACTACGCTCTCGCCCCAGCATTTT. This encodes CASSQTPTTLSPQHF. The V call is TRBV7-2, the J call TRBJ1-5; D is undetermined. Per germline, CDR1 SGHTA and CDR2 FQGNSA. This CDR3 is 15 amino acids long. Deletions cut 5 bases from V and 9 bases from J, with 20 bases between.